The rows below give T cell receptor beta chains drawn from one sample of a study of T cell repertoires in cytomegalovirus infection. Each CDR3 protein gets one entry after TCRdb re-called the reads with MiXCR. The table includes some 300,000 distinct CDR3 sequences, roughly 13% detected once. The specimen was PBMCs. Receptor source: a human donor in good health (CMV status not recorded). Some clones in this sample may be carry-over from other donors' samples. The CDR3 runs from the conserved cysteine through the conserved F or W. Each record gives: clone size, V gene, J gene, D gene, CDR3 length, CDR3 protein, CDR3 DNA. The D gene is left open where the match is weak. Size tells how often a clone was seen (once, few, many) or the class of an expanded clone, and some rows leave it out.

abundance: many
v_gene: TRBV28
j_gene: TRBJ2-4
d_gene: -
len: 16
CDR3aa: CASVGTSRRAKNIQYF
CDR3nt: TGTGCCAGCGTCGGGACCTCAAGGAGGGCCAAAAACATTCAGTACTTC

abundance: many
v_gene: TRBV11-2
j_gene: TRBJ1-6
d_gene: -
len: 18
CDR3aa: CASSAGVGRSSYNSPLHF
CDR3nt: TGTGCCAGCAGCGCCGGGGTAGGAAGGAGCTCCTATAATTCACCCCTCCACTTT

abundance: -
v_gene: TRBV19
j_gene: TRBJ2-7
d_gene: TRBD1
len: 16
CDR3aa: CASSIVQTGSRYEQYF
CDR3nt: TGTGCCAGTAGTATAGTTCAGACAGGGTCTCGCTACGAGCAGTACTTC

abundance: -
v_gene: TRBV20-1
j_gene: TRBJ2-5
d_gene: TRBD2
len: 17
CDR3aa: CSAGHSPGTRSIETQYF
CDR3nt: TGCAGTGCTGGACATTCCCCCGGGACTAGGTCGATCGAGACCCAGTACTTC

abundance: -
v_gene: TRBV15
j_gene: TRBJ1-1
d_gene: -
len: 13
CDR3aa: CATSRGRNTEAFF
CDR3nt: TGTGCCACCAGCAGAGGCAGAAACACTGAAGCTTTCTTT

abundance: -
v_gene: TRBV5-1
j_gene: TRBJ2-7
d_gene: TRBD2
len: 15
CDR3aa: CASSLRAGGFYEQYF
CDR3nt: TGCGCCAGCAGCTTGAGAGCGGGAGGTTTTTACGAGCAGTACTTC

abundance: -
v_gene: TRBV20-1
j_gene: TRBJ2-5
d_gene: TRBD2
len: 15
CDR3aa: CSAPIGASGSETQYF
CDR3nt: TGCAGTGCTCCAATCGGGGCTAGCGGATCAGAGACCCAGTACTTC

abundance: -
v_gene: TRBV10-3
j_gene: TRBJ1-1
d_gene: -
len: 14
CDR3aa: CAISEGGLNTEAFF
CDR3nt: TGTGCCATCAGTGAGGGGGGGCTTAACACTGAAGCTTTCTTT

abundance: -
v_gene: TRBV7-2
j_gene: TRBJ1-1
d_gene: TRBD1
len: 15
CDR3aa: CASSLAPRTGTEAFF
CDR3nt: TGTGCCAGCAGCTTAGCTCCCCGGACAGGGACTGAAGCTTTCTTT

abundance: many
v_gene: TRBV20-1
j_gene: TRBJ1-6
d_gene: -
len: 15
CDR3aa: CSAPTSAGLNSPLHF
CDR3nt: TGCAGTGCCCCAACCAGCGCGGGGCTGAATTCACCCCTCCACTTT

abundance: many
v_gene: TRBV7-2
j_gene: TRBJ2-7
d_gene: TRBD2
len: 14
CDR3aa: CASSLQRGKYEQYF
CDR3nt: TGTGCCAGCAGCCTCCAGCGGGGGAAATACGAGCAGTACTTC

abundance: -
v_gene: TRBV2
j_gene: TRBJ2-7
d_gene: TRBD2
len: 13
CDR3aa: CASGTSGSNEQYF
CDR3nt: TGTGCCAGCGGGACTAGCGGGAGTAACGAGCAGTACTTC

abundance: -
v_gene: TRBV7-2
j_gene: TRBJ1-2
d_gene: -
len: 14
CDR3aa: CASSLRQGRSGYTF
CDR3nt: TGTGCCAGCAGCTTAAGGCAGGGGCGATCGGGCTACACCTTC

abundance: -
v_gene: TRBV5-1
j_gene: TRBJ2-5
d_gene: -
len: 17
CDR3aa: CASSLAVGGALQETQYF
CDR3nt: TGCGCCAGCAGCTTGGCTGTGGGCGGGGCCCTACAAGAGACCCAGTACTTC

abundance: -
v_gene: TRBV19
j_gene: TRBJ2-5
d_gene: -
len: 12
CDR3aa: CASIDRQETQYF
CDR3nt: TGTGCCAGTATAGATCGCCAAGAGACCCAGTACTTC

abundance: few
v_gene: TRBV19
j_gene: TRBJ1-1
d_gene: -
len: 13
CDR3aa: CASRVQPNTEAFF
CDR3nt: TGTGCCAGTAGGGTACAACCCAACACTGAAGCTTTCTTT

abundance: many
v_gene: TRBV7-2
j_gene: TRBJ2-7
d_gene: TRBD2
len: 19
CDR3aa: CASSSNLGTSGRASYEQYF
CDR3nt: TGTGCCAGCAGCTCGAATCTCGGGACTAGCGGGAGGGCCTCATACGAGCAGTACTTC

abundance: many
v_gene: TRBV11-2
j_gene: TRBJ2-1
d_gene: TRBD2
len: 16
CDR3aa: CASSLAGIAGGYEQFF
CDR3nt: TGTGCCAGCAGCTTAGCGGGGATAGCGGGAGGGTATGAGCAGTTCTTC

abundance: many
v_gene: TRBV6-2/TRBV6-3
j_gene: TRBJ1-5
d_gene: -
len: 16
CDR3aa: CASRGFTVKGSQPQHF
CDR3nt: TGTGCCAGCAGGGGGTTTACGGTGAAGGGAAGTCAGCCCCAGCATTTT

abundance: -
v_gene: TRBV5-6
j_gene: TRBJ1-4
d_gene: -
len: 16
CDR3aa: CASSLRSASENEKLFF
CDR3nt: TGTGCCAGCAGCTTGAGATCCGCTTCGGAGAATGAAAAACTGTTTTTT

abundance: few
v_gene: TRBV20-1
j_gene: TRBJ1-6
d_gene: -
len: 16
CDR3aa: CSARDLVTGLQSPLHF
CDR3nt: TGCAGTGCTAGAGACCTCGTAACAGGGTTACAATCACCCCTCCACTTT

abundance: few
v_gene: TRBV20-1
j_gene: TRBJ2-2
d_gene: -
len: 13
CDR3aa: CSAGQSNTGELFF
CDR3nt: TGCAGTGCTGGACAGTCGAACACCGGGGAGCTGTTTTTT

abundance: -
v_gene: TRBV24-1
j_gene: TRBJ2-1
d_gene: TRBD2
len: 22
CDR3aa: CATSETSSGTSGRQTTYNEQFF
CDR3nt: TGTGCCACCAGTGAAACTTCTTCCGGGACTAGCGGGAGGCAGACCACCTACAATGAGCAGTTCTTC

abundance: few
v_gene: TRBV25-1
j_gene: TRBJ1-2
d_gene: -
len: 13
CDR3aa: CASSVYRATDYTF
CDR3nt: TGTGCCAGCAGTGTCTACAGGGCCACGGACTACACCTTC

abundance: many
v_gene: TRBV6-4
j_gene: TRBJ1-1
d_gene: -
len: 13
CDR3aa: CASSQGGNTEAFF
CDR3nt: TGTGCCAGCAGTCAGGGCGGAAACACTGAAGCTTTCTTT

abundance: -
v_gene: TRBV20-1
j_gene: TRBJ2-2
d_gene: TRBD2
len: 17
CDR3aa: CSARDPRAGGPVGELFF
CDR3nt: TGCAGTGCTAGAGATCCTAGGGCGGGGGGCCCTGTCGGGGAGCTGTTTTTT

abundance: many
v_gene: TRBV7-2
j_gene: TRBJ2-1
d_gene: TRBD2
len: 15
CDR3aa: CASSLAPSGSDEQFF
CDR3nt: TGTGCCAGCAGCTTAGCGCCTAGCGGGAGTGATGAGCAGTTCTTC

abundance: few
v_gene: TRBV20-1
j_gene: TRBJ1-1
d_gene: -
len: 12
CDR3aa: CSAQTPNTEAFF
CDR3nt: TGCAGTGCCCAGACACCGAACACTGAAGCTTTCTTT

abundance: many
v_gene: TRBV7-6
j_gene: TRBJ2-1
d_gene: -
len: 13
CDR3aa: CASSLVPNNEQFF
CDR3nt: TGTGCCAGCAGCTTAGTTCCCAACAATGAGCAGTTCTTC

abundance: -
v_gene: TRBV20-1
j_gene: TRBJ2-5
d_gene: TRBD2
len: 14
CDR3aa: CSAFLSGGLETQYF
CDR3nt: TGCAGTGCTTTCCTTAGCGGGGGGCTGGAGACCCAGTACTTC

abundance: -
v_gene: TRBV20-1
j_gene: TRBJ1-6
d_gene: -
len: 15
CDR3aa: CSAGTASSYNSPLHF
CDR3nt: TGCAGTGCTGGGACTGCTAGCTCCTATAATTCACCCCTCCACTTT

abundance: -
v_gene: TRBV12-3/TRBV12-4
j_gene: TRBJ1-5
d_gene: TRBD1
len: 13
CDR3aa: CASSVTGDQPQHF
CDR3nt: TGTGCCAGCAGTGTTACAGGGGATCAGCCCCAGCATTTT

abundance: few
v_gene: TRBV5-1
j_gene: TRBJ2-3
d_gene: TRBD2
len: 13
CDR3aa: CASSKAGTDTQYF
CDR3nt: TGCGCCAGCAGCAAAGCGGGGACAGATACGCAGTATTTT

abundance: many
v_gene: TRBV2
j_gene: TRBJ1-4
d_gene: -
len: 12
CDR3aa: CASMRANEKLFF
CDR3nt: TGTGCCAGCATGAGGGCTAATGAAAAACTGTTTTTT

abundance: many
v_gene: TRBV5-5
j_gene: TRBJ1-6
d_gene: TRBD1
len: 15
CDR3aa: CASRPGTALNSPLHF
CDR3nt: TGTGCCAGCAGACCAGGGACAGCGCTTAATTCACCCCTCCACTTT

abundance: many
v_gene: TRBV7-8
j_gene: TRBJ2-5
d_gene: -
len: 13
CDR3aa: CASSLVLGETQYF
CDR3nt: TGTGCCAGCAGCTTAGTGTTAGGGGAGACCCAGTACTTC

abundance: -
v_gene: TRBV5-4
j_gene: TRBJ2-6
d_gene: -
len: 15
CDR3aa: CASSTINSGANVLTF
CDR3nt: TGTGCCAGCAGCACAATAAACTCTGGGGCCAACGTCCTGACTTTC

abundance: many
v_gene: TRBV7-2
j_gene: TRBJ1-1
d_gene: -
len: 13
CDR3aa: CASRLIMNTEAFF
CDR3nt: TGTGCCAGCAGACTAATAATGAACACTGAAGCTTTCTTT

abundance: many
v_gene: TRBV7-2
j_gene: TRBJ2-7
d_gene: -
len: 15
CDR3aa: CASSRGGPSSYEQYF
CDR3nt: TGTGCCAGCAGCCGTGGGGGGCCCAGCTCCTACGAGCAGTACTTC

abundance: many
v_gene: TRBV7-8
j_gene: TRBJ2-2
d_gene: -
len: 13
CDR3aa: CASSLVPGGELFF
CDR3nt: TGTGCCAGCAGCTTAGTTCCTGGCGGGGAGCTGTTTTTT

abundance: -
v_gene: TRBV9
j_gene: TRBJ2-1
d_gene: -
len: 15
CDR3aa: CASSVGGGTLNEQFF
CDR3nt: TGTGCCAGCAGCGTAGGGGGAGGCACCCTCAATGAGCAGTTCTTC

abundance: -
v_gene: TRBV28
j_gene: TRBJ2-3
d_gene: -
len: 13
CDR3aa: CASYSRYPDTQYF
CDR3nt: TGTGCCAGTTACTCAAGGTACCCAGATACGCAGTATTTT